Included here is one T cell receptor (beta chain) sequence, with context. These data come from a study of identical twins. Healthy Caucasians provided all donations. One entry per CDR3 protein, called by TCRdb with MiXCR from the 5' RACE reads. The table has 1.5 million to 2 million distinct CDR3 sequences, more than 30% seen once. The source of this sequence is a newborn girl in good health. Sequencing was carried out using cord blood.

CDR3 nucleotide sequence: TGTGCCAGCAGGGGGGTTATCCAAGAGACCCAGTACTTC. It yields the protein CASRGVIQETQYF. The chain carries TRBV28 and TRBJ2-5; the D gene could be TRBD1 or TRBD2 (5 bases each). V shed 6 bases and J shed 1 base, with 9 bases lying between them. From germline, CDR1 is MDHEN and CDR2 SYDVKM. CDR3 length: 13 residues.